This T cell receptor beta chain was sequenced in a study of brain T cells in children with intractable seizures. Study-wide results and caveats: Viral specificity was inferred only from CDR3 similarity; HCMV serostatus was unknown.

Time point described: blood from clinic visit 5 months post-surgery; TSC patient then seizure free. This CDR3 contains 14 residues. CDR1 and CDR2 (germline): SGHVS, FNYEAQ. The V and J ends lost 4 bases and 2 bases respectively, with 12 bases between them. Profiled with immunoSEQ multiplex PCR; TCRdb holds only in-frame clones, not every one. The data show hundreds of thousands of clones, over 85% seen once. A single count supports this clone. What it recognizes is unknown. The chain is built from TRBV7-6 and TRBJ2-7, with D uncertain. Specimen: peripheral blood, collected roughly 5 months after surgery. The sequence came from a boy under two years old with tuberous sclerosis and intractable seizures. The CDR3 reads CASSSLITPYEQYF. CDR3 nucleotide sequence: TGTGCCAGCAGCTCCCTGATCACACCCTACGAGCAGTACTTC.